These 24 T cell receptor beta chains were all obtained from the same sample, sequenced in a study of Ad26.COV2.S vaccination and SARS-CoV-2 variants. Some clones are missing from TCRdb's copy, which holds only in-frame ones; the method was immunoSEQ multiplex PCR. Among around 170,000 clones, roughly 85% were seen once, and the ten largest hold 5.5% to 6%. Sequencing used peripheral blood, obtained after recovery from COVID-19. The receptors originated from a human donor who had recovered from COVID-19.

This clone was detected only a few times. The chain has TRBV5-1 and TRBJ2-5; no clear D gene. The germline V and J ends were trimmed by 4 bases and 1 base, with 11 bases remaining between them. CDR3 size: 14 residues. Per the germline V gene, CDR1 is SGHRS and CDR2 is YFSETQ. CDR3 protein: CASSPRTLQETQYF. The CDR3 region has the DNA TGCGCCAGCAGCCCCCGGACGCTCCAAGAGACCCAGTACTTC. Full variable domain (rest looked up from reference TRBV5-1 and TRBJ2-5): KAGVTQTPRYLIKTRGQQVTLSCSPISGHRSVSWYQQTPGQGLQFLFEYFSETQRNKGNFPGRFSGRQFSNSRSEMNVSTLELGDSALYLCASSPRTLQETQYFGPGTRLLVL.

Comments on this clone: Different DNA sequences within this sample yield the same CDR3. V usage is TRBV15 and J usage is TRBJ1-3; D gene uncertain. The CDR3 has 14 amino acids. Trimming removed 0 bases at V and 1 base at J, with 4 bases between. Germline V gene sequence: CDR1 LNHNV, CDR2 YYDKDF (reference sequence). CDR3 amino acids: CATSREGSGNTIYF. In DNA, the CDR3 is TGTGCCACCAGCAGAGAAGGTTCTGGAAACACCATATATTTT.

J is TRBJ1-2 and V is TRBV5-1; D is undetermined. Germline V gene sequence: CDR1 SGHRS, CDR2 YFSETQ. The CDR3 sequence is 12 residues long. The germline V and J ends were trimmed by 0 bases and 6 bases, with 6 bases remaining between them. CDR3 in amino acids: CASSLGGNGYTF. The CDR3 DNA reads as TGCGCCAGCAGCTTGGGAGGCAATGGCTACACCTTC.

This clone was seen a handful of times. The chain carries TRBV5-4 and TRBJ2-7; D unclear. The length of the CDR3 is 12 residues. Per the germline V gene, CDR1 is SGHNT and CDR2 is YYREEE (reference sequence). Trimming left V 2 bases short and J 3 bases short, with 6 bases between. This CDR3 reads CASSFTGYEQYF. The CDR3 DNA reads TGTGCCAGCAGCTTTACCGGCTACGAGCAGTACTTC.

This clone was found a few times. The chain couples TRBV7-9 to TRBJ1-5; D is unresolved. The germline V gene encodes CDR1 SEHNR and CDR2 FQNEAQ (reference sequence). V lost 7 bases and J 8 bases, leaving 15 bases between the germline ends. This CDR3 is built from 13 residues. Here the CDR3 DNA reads TGTGCCAGCAACTTGGGAGCTAGGGAGCCCCAGCATTTT. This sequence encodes CASNLGAREPQHF. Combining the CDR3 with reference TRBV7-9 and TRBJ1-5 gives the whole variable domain DTGVSQNPRHKITKRGQNVTFRCDPISEHNRLYWYRQTLGQGPEFLTYFQNEAQLEKSRLLSDRFSAERPKGSFSTLEIQRTEQGDSAMYLCASNLGAREPQHFGDGTRLSIL.

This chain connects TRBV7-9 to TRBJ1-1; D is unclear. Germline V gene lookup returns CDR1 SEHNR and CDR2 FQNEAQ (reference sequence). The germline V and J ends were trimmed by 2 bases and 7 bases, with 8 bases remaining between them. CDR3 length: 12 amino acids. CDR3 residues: CASSLRENEAFF. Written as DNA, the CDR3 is TGTGCCAGCAGCTTAAGAGAGAATGAAGCTTTCTTT.

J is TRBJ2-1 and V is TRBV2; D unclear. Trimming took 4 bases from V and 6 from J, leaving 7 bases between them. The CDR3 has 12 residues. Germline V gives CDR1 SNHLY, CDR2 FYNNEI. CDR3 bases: TGTGCCAGCAGTGGGCTATTCAATGAGCAGTTCTTC. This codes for CASSGLFNEQFF.

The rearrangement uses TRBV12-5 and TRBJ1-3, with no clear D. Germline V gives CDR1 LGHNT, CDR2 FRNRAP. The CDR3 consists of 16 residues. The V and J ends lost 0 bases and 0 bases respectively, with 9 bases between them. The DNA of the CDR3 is TGTGCTAGTGGTTTGGTAGGACTGGGCTCTGGAAACACCATATATTTT. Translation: CASGLVGLGSGNTIYF.

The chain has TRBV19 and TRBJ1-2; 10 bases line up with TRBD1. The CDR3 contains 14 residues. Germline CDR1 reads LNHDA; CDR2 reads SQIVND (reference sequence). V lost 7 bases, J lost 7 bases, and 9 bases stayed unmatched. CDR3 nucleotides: TGTGCCAGTACCCTTGACAGGGGGCTAATTGGCTACACCTTC. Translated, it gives CASTLDRGLIGYTF.

CDR3 sequence reads: CASSSIGQGGAFF. CDR3 coding DNA: TGTGCCAGCAGCTCAATTGGACAGGGTGGAGCTTTCTTT. This rearrangement joins TRBV7-9 to TRBJ1-1, with 8 nucleotides matching TRBD1. Germline assignment: CDR1 SEHNR and CDR2 FQNEAQ (reference sequence). CDR3 length: 13 amino acids. The junction had 8 bases not matched to a gene; V was cut back by 4 bases and J by 10 bases.

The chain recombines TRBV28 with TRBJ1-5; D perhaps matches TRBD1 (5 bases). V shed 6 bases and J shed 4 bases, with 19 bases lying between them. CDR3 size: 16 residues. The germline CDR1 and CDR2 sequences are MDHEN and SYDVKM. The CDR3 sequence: CASRPPPPGRNQPQHF. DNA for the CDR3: TGTGCCAGCAGACCCCCCCCTCCAGGGAGAAATCAGCCCCAGCATTTT.

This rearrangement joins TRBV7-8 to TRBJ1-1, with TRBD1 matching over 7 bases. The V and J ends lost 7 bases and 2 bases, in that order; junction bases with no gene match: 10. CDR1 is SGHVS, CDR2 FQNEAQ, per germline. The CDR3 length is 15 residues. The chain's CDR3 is CASNPIQGLNTEAFF. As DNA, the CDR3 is TGTGCCAGCAACCCCATACAGGGGCTTAACACTGAAGCTTTCTTT.

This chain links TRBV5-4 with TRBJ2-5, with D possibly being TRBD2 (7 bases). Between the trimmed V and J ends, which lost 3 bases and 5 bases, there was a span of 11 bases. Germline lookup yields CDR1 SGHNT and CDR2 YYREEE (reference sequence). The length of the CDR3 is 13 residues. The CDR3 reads CASSWGRGETQYF. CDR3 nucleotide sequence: TGTGCCAGCAGCTGGGGGAGGGGGGAGACCCAGTACTTC.

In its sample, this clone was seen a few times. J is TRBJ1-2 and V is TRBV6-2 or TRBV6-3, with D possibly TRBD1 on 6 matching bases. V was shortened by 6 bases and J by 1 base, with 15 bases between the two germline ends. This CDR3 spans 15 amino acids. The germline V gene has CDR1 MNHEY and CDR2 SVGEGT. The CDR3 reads CASSPRDKVNYGYTF. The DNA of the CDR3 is TGTGCCAGCAGCCCAAGGGACAAGGTTAACTATGGCTACACCTTC.

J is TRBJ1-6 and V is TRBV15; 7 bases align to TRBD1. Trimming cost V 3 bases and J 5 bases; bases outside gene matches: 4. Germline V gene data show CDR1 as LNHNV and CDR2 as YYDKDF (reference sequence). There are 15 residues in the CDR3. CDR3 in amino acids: CATSSWGQNNSPLHF. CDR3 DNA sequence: TGTGCCACCAGCAGTTGGGGACAGAATAATTCACCCCTCCACTTT.

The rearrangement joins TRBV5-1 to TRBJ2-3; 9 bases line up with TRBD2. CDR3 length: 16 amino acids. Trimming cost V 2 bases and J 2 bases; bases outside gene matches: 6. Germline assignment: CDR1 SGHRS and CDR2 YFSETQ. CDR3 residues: CASSFLTSGSTDTQYF. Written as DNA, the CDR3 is TGCGCCAGCAGCTTCCTGACTAGCGGATCCACAGATACGCAGTATTTT.

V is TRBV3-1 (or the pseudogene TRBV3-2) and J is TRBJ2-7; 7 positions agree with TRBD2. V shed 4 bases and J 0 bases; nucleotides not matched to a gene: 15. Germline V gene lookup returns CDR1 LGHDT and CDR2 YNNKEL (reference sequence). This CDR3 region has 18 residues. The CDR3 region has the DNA TGTGCCAGCAGCCCTCCCTTGGGAAGCGGGGCTAGCTCCTACGAGCAGTACTTC. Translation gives CASSPPLGSGASSYEQYF.

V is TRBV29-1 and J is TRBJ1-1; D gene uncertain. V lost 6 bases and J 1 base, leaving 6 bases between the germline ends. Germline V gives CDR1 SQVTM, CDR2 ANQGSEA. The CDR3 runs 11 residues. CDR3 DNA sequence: TGCAGCGTAGACGAGAACACTGAAGCTTTCTTT. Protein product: CSVDENTEAFF.

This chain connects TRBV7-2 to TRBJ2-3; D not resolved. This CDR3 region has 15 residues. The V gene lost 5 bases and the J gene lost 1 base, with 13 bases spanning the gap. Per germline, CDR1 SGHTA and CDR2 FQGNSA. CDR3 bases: TGTGCCAGCAGCGCTCCTACTACCCGCACAGATACGCAGTATTTT. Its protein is CASSAPTTRTDTQYF.

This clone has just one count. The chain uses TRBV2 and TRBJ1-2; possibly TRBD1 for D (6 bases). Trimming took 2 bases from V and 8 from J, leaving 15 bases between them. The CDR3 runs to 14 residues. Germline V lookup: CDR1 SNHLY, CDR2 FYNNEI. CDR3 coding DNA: TGTGCCAGCAGTGAACGGGGGCGTTCGGGAGGCTACACCTTC. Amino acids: CASSERGRSGGYTF.

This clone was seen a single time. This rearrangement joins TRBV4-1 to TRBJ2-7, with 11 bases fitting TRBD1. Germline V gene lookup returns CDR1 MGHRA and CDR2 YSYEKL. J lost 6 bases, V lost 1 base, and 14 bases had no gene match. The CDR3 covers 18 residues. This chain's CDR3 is CASSQVSGFGQGASEQYF. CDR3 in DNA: TGCGCCAGCAGCCAAGTGAGTGGGTTCGGACAGGGGGCTTCCGAGCAGTACTTC.

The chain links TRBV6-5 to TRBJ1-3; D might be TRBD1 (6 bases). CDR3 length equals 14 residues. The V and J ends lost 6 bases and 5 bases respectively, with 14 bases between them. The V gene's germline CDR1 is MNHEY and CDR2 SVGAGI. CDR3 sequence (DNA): TGTGCCAGCAGACTCGACAGGCGCCGAAACACCATATATTTT. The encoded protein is CASRLDRRRNTIYF.

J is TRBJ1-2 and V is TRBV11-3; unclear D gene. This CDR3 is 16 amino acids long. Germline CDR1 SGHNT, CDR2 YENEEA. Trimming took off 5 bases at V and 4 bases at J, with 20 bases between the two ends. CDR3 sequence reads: CASSPLSRVLRYGYTF. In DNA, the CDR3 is TGTGCCAGCAGCCCCCTTTCAAGGGTCCTTCGCTATGGCTACACCTTC.

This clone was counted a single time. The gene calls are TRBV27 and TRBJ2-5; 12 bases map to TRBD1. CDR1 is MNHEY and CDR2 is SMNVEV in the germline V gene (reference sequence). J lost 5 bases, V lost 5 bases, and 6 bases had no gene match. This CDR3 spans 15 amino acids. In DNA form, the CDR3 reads TGTGCCAGCAGTCCCGGGACAGGGGGCCTCGAGACCCAGTACTTC. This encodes CASSPGTGGLETQYF.